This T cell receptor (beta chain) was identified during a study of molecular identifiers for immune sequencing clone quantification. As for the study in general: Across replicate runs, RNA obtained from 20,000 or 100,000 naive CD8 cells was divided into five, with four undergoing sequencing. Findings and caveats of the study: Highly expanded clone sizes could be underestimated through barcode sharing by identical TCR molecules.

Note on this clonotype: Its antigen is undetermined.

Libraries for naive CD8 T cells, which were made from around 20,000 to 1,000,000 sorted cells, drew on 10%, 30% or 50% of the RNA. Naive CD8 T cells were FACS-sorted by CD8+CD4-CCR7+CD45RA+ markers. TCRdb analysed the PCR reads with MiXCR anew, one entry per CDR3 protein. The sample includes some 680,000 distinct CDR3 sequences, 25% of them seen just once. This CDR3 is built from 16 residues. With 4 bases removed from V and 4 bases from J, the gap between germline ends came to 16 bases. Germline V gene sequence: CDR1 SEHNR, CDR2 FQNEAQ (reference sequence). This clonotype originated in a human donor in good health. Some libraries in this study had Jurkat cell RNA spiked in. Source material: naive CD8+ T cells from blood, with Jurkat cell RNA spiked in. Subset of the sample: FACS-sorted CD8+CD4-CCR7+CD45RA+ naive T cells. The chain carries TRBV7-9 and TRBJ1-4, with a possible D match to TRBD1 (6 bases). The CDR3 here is CASSSLQQGSNEKLFF. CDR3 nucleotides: TGTGCCAGCAGCTCTCTGCAACAGGGAAGTAATGAAAAACTGTTTTTT.